This entry concerns a single TCR beta chain. This clone appeared once. Its antigen is still unknown. No clone much larger than this one lies a single base away; base qualities are absent. TCR CDR3 regions were amplified from genomic DNA by multiplex PCR using the deep immunoSEQ assay. Genomic DNA extracted from each cell subset was distributed evenly over all wells of several immunoSEQ 96-well plates, and each plate served as one replicate. Each replicate PCR for sorted subsets received 150 to 250 ng genomic DNA, equal to 28,000 or so T cell genomes. Purified libraries were quantified with a Qubit 3.0 fluorometer, sized on a Bioanalyzer 2100, and re-quantified with the KAPA Library Quantification kit. A separate single-read 150-cycle Illumina NextSeq 550 flow cell was used to sequence each immunoSEQ 96-well plate. Under the source paper's analysis protocol: Because the immunoSEQ output included only junctional sequences and no quality scores, the filtering could not be the same as the filtering used for full-length reads. To assign V/J genes and CDR3, sequences were annotated using PyIR, a Python wrapper for IgBLAST v1.9, with IMGT germline references. Reads were filtered out if the reads had weak V/J assignments (E-value above 1e-6), no CDR3, stop codons, out-of-frame junctions, or ambiguous translated residues. V3J clonotypes were defined as sequences sharing the same inferred V gene, J gene, and CDR3 amino acid sequence. Percentage overlap between repertoires was calculated by dividing the number of shared unique clonotypes by the size of the smaller repertoire. Repertoire richness was assessed with RTK rarefaction, the Chao1 estimator, and Recon v2.1 estimates of unobserved clonotypes. Generation probabilities were computed with OLGA for all TCRbeta clonotypes obtained by the gDNA method from several donors. TCRdb took over this immuneACCESS table, retaining in-frame rearrangements with V and J assigned. Such tables are incomplete; in checked studies, under half of the missing clones stem from an unresolved V gene, and the remainder is unexplained. The V and J calls and clone size are taken from that table; D and trimming were inferred from the DNA. The sample data list 2,100,000 or so clones, and about 94% of these were observed just once. The ten largest clonotypes hold roughly 0.13% of the sample.

The data were obtained in a study of shared clonotypes between healthy human individuals (TCRdb year 2020). A note on the overall study: The cohort included a few men and a couple of women between 18 and 49 years of age. Libraries were prepared and TCR repertoires were sequenced by different laboratories using diverse techniques, in order to increase sequencing depth and limit assay-specific biases. For each donor, CD4 naive and CD4 memory were each run on three plates, CD8 naive on two plates, and CD8 memory on one plate. Per donor, leukapheresis produced somewhere between about 0.94 and 9 billion PBMCs. Blood TCR repertoires of about 5 healthy adults were deeply sequenced to estimate repertoire size and the extent of clonotype sharing between individuals. Broader findings and caveats from the paper: Pairwise subsampling indicated that sequencing depth was expected to affect the degree of clonotype sharing among donors. Estimated clonotype richness was generally larger for naive than for memory subsets. Sampling was restricted to blood, and TCR repertoires in tissues likely differ from the TCR repertoires found in blood. Sharing across a handful of donors was observed for approximately 5% of naive CD4, less than 4% of naive CD8, 2.3% of memory CD4, and roughly 0.4% of memory CD8 clonotypes. Rarefaction of sorted-subset datasets indicated incomplete sequencing despite the large sequencing depth. Because the study included only a small number of donors, the genetic and exposure-history diversity represented was limited. Clonotypes shared by all four sorted-subset donors showed higher generation probabilities than non-shared clonotypes.

The donors were healthy, HIV-negative adults who had no recently reported acute infections or vaccinations. Every donor was a Caucasian adult residing in Nashville, Tennessee, USA. Magnetic negative selection was used to enrich CD4+ T cells, after which naive cells were positively selected on CD45RA and the negative fraction became the memory subset. After blood collection by leukapheresis, PBMCs were isolated using Ficoll-Histopaque density gradient centrifugation and then cryopreserved in the vapor phase of liquid nitrogen. Purity and quantity of every magnetically sorted T cell population were checked by analytical flow cytometry. From each sorted fraction, genomic DNA was isolated and quantified by UV absorbance on a Nanodrop 2000c. CDR1 and CDR2, looked up from the germline V gene, are SGHDT and YYEEEE. Reading from cysteine to phenylalanine, the CDR3 counts 12 amino acids. The DNA shown is the 36-base CDR3, in frame from base 1. V has 3 bases trimmed and J has 4 bases trimmed; junction bases matching no gene number 0.

This TCR was sampled from a man aged 18 to 30 in good health. Sequencing used naive CD4+ T cells sorted from blood. In light of the paper, this sample's cell subset or site label describes: CD45RA+ positively selected. The rearranged chain carries TRBV5-6 and TRBJ2-5, and 7 bases in between align with TRBD2. The CDR3 protein sequence reads: CASSSGGETQYF. The base sequence is TGTGCCAGCAGCTCGGGGGGAGAGACCCAGTACTTC. The full variable domain, with segments outside the CDR3 supplied by the reference TRBV5-6 and TRBJ2-5 proteins, appears as DAGVTQSPTHLIKTRGQQVTLRCSPKSGHDTVSWYQQALGQGPQFIFQYYEEEERQRGNFPDRFSGHQFPNYSSELNVNALLLGDSALYLCASSSGGETQYFGPGTRLLVL.